The 8 T cell receptor beta chains listed next were all sequenced from one sample in a study of shared clonotypes between healthy human individuals. TCRdb keeps only in-frame clones here, not all; method: immunoSEQ multiplex PCR. The sample lists over a million clones, roughly 75% occurring once. Material for sequencing was memory CD4+ T cells sorted from blood. The sample's subset: CD45RA-negative fraction. The receptors were sampled from a man aged 18 to 29 in good health.

Points on this clone: The same CDR3 can be traced to other DNA sequences in this sample. This sequence joins TRBV5-1 and TRBJ2-2; no clear D. In germline, CDR1 is SGHRS, CDR2 YFSETQ. The CDR3 covers 11 residues. The germline V and J ends were trimmed by 4 bases and 6 bases, with 4 bases remaining between them. In DNA form, the CDR3 reads TGCGCCAGCAGCCTGTCCGGGGAGCTGTTTTTT. Its protein is CASSLSGELFF.

The chain recombines TRBV5-1 with TRBJ2-5; tentatively, D is TRBD2 (5 bases). With 3 bases removed from V and 5 bases from J, the gap between germline ends came to 14 bases. Per germline, CDR1 SGHRS and CDR2 YFSETQ. The CDR3 is 14 residues long. Written as DNA, the CDR3 is TGCGCCAGCAGCTCCTGGACTGGTGGGGAGACCCAGTACTTC. As protein: CASSSWTGGETQYF.

This clone was detected a few times. V and J are TRBV6-5 and TRBJ1-4; weak D call: TRBD1 (6 bases). The ends were cut back, 11 bases at V and 3 bases at J, with 13 bases in the middle. The CDR3 contains 13 residues. CDR1 is MNHEY and CDR2 is SVGAGI in the germline V gene. Written as DNA, the CDR3 is TGTGCCGGCAAACAGGGTGCTAATGAAAAACTGTTTTTT. This translates into CAGKQGANEKLFF.

The chain carries TRBV6-5 and TRBJ2-7; 13 nucleotides line up with TRBD2. The CDR3 totals 16 residues. With 0 bases clipped from V and 4 bases from J, the junction kept 3 bases outside the gene matches. CDR1 is MNHEY, CDR2 SVGAGI, per germline. CDR3 amino acids: CASSYSGTSGAYEQYF. In DNA, the CDR3 is TGTGCCAGCAGTTACTCGGGGACTAGCGGGGCTTACGAGCAGTACTTC.

The V gene is TRBV5-1, the J gene TRBJ2-3, with D perhaps assigned TRBD1 or TRBD2 (6 bases each). Germline CDR1 and CDR2: SGHRS and YFSETQ. This CDR3 is built from 16 residues. Trimming removed 2 bases from V and 7 bases from J, with 20 bases in between. The CDR3 DNA sequence: TGCGCCAGCAGCTTCGGCGGGACTGGGGGGCCGAATACGCAGTATTTT. This gives the protein CASSFGGTGGPNTQYF. Combining the CDR3 with reference TRBV5-1 and TRBJ2-3 gives the whole variable domain KAGVTQTPRYLIKTRGQQVTLSCSPISGHRSVSWYQQTPGQGLQFLFEYFSETQRNKGNFPGRFSGRQFSNSRSEMNVSTLELGDSALYLCASSFGGTGGPNTQYFGPGTRLTVL.

This clone was counted ten times or more. The rearrangement joins TRBV2 to TRBJ1-1; D unresolved. The V end lost 7 bases, the J end lost 0 bases, and 6 bases lay between the germline ends. The CDR3 spans 12 residues. Germline CDR1 SNHLY, CDR2 FYNNEI. The CDR3 here is CASIGMNTEAFF. The CDR3 DNA follows: TGTGCCAGCATAGGGATGAACACTGAAGCTTTCTTT.

V is TRBV6-5 and J is TRBJ2-1; 12 bases fit TRBD2. This CDR3 has 15 amino acids. The J segment lost 6 bases and the V segment lost 9 bases, leaving 9 bases of the junction unmatched. Germline assignment: CDR1 MNHEY and CDR2 SVGAGI. The CDR3 coding sequence is TGTGCCAGTATCTCTAGCGGGGGGGCGGGCAATGAGCAGTTCTTC. It yields the protein CASISSGGAGNEQFF.

This clone was observed once. V gene TRBV30 combines with J gene TRBJ2-1, with D hard to call. The germline gives CDR1 GTSNPN, CDR2 SVGIG (reference sequence). This CDR3 region has 12 residues. The V gene lost 0 bases and the J gene lost 7 bases, with 7 bases spanning the gap. This CDR3 reads CAWSVSPNEQFF. For the CDR3, the DNA is TGTGCCTGGAGTGTATCTCCGAATGAGCAGTTCTTC.